Sequencing of this T cell receptor (beta chain) was carried out in a study of blood T cell repertoires in COVID-19. Across the whole study: In each case, the material was cDNA or gDNA derived from T cells, B-cell-depleted T cells, or PBMCs.

The data were produced by immunoSEQ multiplex PCR, yet TCRdb's version contains in-frame clones alone and is incomplete. The data contain more than 65,000 clones, approximately 82% of them singletons. Germline V gives CDR1 MGHDK, CDR2 SYGVNS. V lost 6 bases to trimming and J lost 1 base, with 12 bases between them. The CDR3 spans 14 residues. Sequencing used peripheral blood. V and J are TRBV25-1 and TRBJ2-5; a weak D match, TRBD1 (6 bases). The source of this sequence is a woman of 80 years or more with acute or convalescent COVID-19. CDR3 bases: TGTGCCAGCAGGCTACAGGGTTCCCAAGAGACCCAGTACTTC. This gives the protein CASRLQGSQETQYF.